This note documents a single TCR beta chain sequence. This clonotype has just one count. Its antigen remains undetermined. Base-call qualities are not available, and no considerably larger clone is one nucleotide away. A single read makes a weak case. The data derive from a study of regulatory T cells in long-lasting Graves disease (dated by TCRdb to 2020 to 2023). With regard to the full study: Antithyroid drugs had been taken for less than 3 months by newly diagnosed Graves' disease patients. Peripheral blood TCR sequencing and RNA sequencing compared persistent Graves' disease patients with newly diagnosed Graves' disease patients. A total of around 33 samples underwent TCR sequencing, from roughly 13 patients with persistent Graves' disease and about 20 patients with newly diagnosed Graves' disease. The study was conducted in China and was registered as a clinical trial.

A distance of 11 bases separates the germline ends of V and J, which lose 10 bases and 3 bases respectively. From a lookup of the germline V gene, CDR1 and CDR2 are SNHLY and FYNNEI. Spanning cysteine to phenylalanine, the CDR3 consists of 12 amino acids. Left in the record is the CDR3 DNA by itself, 36 bases read in frame from the first base. Library construction relied on multiplex PCR. Data came from an Illumina HiSeq 4000. TCR beta libraries were built with iRepertoire HTBI primers and Arm-PCR amplification of CDR3 regions. PCR products were gel purified before sequencing. Processing in the source paper ran as follows. Across samples, 62 TRBV and 13 to 15 TRBJ segments were identified and used for gene usage analysis of CDR3 amino acid clonotypes. COPE and FqMerger were used to merge the filtered high-quality paired reads into contigs. Contigs were aligned with BLAST to IMGT TRBV, TRBD and TRBJ reference genes, and CDR3 was defined per IMGT. Clonotypes above 0.1% frequency were classified as highly expanded clones. Shannon entropy served as the measure of repertoire diversity, while the Gini coefficient captured V-J evenness. Public clonotypes were defined as clonotypes shared by more than one individual. TCRdb itself trimmed the public reads at Q25 with fastp, ran MiXCR and retained productive beta chains. Entries are consolidated by CDR3 protein sequence, retaining the most common genes and DNA. It is TCRdb's table, rather than the study itself, that gives the V and J calls and clone size. This sample is represented by hundreds of thousands of distinct CDR3 sequences; about 16% of them were singletons. The ten top clones hold 22% of the sample.

Study-wide findings and limitations: Sequencing and analysis were restricted to the TCR beta chain. Preferential use of TRBV28, TRBJ1-2 and TRBJ2-5 was observed in persistent disease, whereas TRBV20-1 and TRBJ2-1 were favored in newly diagnosed disease. As a limitation, the authors acknowledged that the small sample size may reduce accuracy. Compared with newly diagnosed patients, persistent Graves' disease patients had lower TCR Shannon entropy and fewer highly expanded clones, which suggests clonal expansion. A larger number of public clonotypes was shared among persistent patients (approximately 2,600) than among newly diagnosed patients (more than 850). Because the primary lesion, thyroid tissue, could not be accessed, the study looked at peripheral blood alone.

The time point label for this specimen denotes: newly diagnosed GD, antithyroid drugs for less than 3 months. For both TCR sequencing and RNA sequencing, RNA was extracted from PBMCs using TRIzol. The diagnosis of Graves' disease followed American Thyroid Association guidelines. Recruitment of patients was carried out at an endocrinology department in Xi'an, China. Each patient gave about 10 milliliters of peripheral blood, collected in an EDTA anticoagulant tube. Ficoll Paque Plus density gradient separation was used to isolate PBMCs, and no additional T cell sorting was done. An Agilent 2100 Bioanalyzer and agarose gel were used to check RNA quality, and a NanoDrop 2000 was used to measure RNA concentration.

The sequences come from peripheral blood mononuclear cells (PBMCs), collected at new diagnosis, from a patient treated with antithyroid drugs. The TCR comes from a female donor with Graves disease. The chain is made from TRBV2 and TRBJ2-3; the D gene is perhaps TRBD1, on 6 matching bases. The bases read TGTGCCACCAGGGGTTTAACAGATACGCAGTATTTT. It is translated as CATRGLTDTQYF.